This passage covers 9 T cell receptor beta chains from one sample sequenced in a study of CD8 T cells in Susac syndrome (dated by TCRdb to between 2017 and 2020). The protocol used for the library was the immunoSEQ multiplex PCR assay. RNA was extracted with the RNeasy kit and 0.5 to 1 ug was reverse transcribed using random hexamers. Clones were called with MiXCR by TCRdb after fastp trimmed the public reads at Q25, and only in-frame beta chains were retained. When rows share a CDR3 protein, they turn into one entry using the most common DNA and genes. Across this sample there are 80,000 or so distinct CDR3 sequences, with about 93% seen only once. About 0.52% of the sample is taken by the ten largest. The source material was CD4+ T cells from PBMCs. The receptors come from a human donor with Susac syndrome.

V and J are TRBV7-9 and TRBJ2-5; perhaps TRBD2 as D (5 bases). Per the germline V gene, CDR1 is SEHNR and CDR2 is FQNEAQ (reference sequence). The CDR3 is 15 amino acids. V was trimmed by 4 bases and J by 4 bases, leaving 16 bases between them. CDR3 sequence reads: CASSSGIGVGETQYF. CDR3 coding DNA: TGTGCCAGCAGCTCGGGAATTGGCGTGGGAGAGACCCAGTACTTC.

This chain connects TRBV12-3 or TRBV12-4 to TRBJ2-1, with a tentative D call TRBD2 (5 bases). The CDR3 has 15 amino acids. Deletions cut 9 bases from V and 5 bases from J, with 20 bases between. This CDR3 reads CARGSGIGLNNEQFF. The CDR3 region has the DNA TGTGCCAGGGGATCGGGGATTGGACTTAACAATGAGCAGTTCTTC.

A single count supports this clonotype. Here the CDR3 DNA reads TGTGCCAGCAGCACTCGGACAGGGGTGGGAAAACTGTTTTTT. This sequence encodes CASSTRTGVGKLFF. V usage is TRBV12-3 or TRBV12-4 and J usage is TRBJ1-4; TRBD1 matches at 9 bases. The CDR3 is 14 residues long. The trim removed 6 bases at V and 10 bases at J, leaving 9 bases unmatched.

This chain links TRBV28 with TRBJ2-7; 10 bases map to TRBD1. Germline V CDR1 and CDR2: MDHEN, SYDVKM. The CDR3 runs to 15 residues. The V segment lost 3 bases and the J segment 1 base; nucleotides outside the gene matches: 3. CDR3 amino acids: CASSLGGQGSYEQYF. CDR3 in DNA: TGTGCCAGCAGTTTGGGGGGACAGGGGTCCTACGAGCAGTACTTC.

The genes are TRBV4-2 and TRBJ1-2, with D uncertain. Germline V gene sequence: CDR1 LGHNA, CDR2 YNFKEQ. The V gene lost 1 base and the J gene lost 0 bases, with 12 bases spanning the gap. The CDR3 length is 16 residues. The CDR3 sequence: CASSQVQAGANYGYTF. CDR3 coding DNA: TGTGCCAGCAGCCAAGTTCAAGCGGGAGCTAACTATGGCTACACCTTC.

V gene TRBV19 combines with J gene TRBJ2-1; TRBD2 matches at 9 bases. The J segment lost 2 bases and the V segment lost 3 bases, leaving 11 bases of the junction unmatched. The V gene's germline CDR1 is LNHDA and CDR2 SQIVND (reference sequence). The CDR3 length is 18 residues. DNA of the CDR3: TGTGCCAGTAGTATTCGGCGAGCTAGCGGGGTTACCTACAATGAGCAGTTCTTC. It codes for CASSIRRASGVTYNEQFF.

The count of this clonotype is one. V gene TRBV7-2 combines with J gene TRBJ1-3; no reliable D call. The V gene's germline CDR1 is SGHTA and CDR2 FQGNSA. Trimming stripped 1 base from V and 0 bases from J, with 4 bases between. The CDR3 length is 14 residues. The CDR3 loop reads CASSLGASGNTIYF. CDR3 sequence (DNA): TGTGCCAGCAGCTTAGGCGCCTCTGGAAACACCATATATTTT. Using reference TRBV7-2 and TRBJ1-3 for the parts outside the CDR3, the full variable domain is GAGVSQSPSNKVTEKGKDVELRCDPISGHTALYWYRQSLGQGLEFLIYFQGNSAPDKSGLPSDRFSAERTGGSVSTLTIQRTQQEDSAVYLCASSLGASGNTIYFGEGSWLTVV.

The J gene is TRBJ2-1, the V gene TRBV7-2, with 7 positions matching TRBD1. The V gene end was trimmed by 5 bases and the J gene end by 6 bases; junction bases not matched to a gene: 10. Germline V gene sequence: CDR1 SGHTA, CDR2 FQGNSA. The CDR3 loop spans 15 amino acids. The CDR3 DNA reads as TGTGCCAGCAGCCGACAGGGTCCCCCCCTCAATGAGCAGTTCTTC. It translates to CASSRQGPPLNEQFF.

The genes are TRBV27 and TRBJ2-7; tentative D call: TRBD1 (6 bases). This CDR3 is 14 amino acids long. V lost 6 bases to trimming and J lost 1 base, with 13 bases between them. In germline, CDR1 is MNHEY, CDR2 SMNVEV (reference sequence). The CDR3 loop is CASRYRTDSYEQYF. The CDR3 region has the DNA TGTGCCAGCAGATACCGGACAGATTCCTACGAGCAGTACTTC.